The rows below give T cell receptor beta chains drawn from one sample of a study of metastatic and nonmetastatic thyroid tumors. MiXCR re-clonotyped the PCR reads for TCRdb. The sample yields 25,000 to 35,000 clones, 25% to 30% seen once. The sample consisted of blood. The receptors were gathered from a female donor with papillary thyroid cancer or a benign thyroid nodule (not recorded which). Some clones in this sample may be carry-over from other donors' samples. Both conserved end residues are part of each CDR3. A D gene is named only where the DNA matches it firmly. A row's size may be missing; if present it is once, few, many or a size class.

J gene | D gene | V gene | clone size | CDR3 protein | CDR3 DNA
TRBJ2-1 | TRBD2 | TRBV11-2 | NA | CASSPSQLASPGNEQFF | TGTGCCAGCAGCCCCTCCCAACTAGCGTCTCCGGGTAATGAGCAGTTCTTC
TRBJ1-5 | NA | TRBV6-2/TRBV6-3 | NA | CASGRGQDRNQPQHF | TGTGCCAGCGGGCGGGGGCAGGATAGGAATCAGCCCCAGCATTTT
TRBJ1-1 | NA | TRBV20-1 | many | CSASEGTEAFF | TGCAGTGCTTCCGAAGGGACTGAAGCTTTCTTT
TRBJ1-1 | NA | TRBV7-2 | NA | CASSLAGGGITEAFF | TGTGCCAGCAGCTTAGCTGGGGGTGGGATCACTGAAGCTTTCTTT
TRBJ1-6 | TRBD1 | TRBV6-1 | NA | CASRSGQGGSPLHF | TGTGCCAGCAGGAGTGGTCAGGGGGGTTCACCCCTCCACTTT
TRBJ1-5 | NA | TRBV19 | many | CASSIVPGASNQPQHF | TGTGCCAGTAGTATAGTGCCGGGGGCGAGCAATCAGCCCCAGCATTTT
TRBJ1-2 | TRBD1 | TRBV7-9 | few | CASSTPGQYGYTF | TGTGCCAGCAGCACACCGGGACAGTATGGCTACACCTTC
TRBJ2-7 | NA | TRBV6-2/TRBV6-3 | few | CASTYLGPNSYEQYF | TGTGCCAGCACCTACCTGGGGCCGAACTCCTACGAGCAGTACTTC
TRBJ1-1 | TRBD1 | TRBV6-6 | few | CASSYSTPGGEAFF | TGTGCCAGCAGTTACTCGACCCCAGGGGGTGAAGCTTTCTTT
TRBJ1-2 | TRBD1 | TRBV10-1 | NA | CASRGTGDYGYTF | TGCGCCAGCAGAGGGACAGGGGACTATGGCTACACCTTC